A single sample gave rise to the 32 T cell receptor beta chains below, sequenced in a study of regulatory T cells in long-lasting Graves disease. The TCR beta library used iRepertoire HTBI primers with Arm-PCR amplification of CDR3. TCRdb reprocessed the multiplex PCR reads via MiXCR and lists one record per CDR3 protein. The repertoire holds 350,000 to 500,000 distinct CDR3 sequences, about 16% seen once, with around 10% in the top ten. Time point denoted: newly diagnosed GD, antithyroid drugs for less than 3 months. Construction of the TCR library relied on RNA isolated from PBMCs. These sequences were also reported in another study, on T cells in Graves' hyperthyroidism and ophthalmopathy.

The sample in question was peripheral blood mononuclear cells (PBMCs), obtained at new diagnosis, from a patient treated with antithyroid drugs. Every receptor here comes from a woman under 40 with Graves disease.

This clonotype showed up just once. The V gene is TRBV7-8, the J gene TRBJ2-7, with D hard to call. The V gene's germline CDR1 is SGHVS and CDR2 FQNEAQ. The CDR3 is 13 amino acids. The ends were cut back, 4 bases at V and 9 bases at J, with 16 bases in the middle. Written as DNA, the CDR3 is TGTGCCAGCAGCTCCCCGGTGAGCGTTATGCAGTACTTC. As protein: CASSSPVSVMQYF.

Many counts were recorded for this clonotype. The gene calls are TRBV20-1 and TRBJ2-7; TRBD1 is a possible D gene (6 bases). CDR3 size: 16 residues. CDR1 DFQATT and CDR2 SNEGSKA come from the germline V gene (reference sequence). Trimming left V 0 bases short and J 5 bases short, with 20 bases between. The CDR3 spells CSARDPLPIKGDEQYF. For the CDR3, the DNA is TGCAGTGCTAGAGATCCCCTCCCGATTAAGGGGGACGAGCAGTACTTC.

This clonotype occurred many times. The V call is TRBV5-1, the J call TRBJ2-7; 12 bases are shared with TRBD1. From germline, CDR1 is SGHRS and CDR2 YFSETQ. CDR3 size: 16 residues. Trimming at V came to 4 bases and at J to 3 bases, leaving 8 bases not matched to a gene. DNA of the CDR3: TGCGCCAGCAGCGTAGGGACAGGGGGCAATCGCTACGAGCAGTACTTC. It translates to CASSVGTGGNRYEQYF. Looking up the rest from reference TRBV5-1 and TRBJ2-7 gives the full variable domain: KAGVTQTPRYLIKTRGQQVTLSCSPISGHRSVSWYQQTPGQGLQFLFEYFSETQRNKGNFPGRFSGRQFSNSRSEMNVSTLELGDSALYLCASSVGTGGNRYEQYFGPGTRLTVT.

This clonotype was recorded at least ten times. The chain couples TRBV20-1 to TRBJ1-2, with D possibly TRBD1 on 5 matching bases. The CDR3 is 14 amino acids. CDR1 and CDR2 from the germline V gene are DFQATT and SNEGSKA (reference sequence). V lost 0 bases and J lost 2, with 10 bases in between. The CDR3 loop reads CSARDRARNYGYTF. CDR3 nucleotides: TGCAGTGCTAGAGACAGGGCACGGAACTATGGCTACACCTTC.

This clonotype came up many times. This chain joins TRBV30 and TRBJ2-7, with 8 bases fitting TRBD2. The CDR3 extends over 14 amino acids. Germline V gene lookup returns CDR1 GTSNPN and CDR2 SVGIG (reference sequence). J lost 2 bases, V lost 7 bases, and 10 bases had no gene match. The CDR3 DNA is TGTGCCTTCCTTTCGCGGGAGGCCCCCTACGAGCAGTACTTC. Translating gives CAFLSREAPYEQYF.

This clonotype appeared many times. CDR3 in amino acids: CASRSSGMGSPLHF. DNA for the CDR3: TGTGCCAGCAGGTCATCGGGGATGGGTTCACCCCTCCACTTT. The V gene is TRBV12-3 or TRBV12-4, the J gene TRBJ1-6; D is unclear. Trimming left V 6 bases short and J 9 bases short, with 15 bases between. The CDR3 is 14 amino acids.

The CDR3 coding sequence is TGTGCCAGCAGCTTAGTGGGCACTCCTATTGTAAAACTGTTTTTT. Translating gives CASSLVGTPIVKLFF. J is TRBJ1-4 and V is TRBV7-9, with D uncertain. V was trimmed by 1 base and J by 10 bases, leaving 16 bases between them. Germline-derived CDR1 and CDR2 are SEHNR and FQNEAQ (reference sequence). This CDR3 comprises 15 residues. The full variable domain, rest sourced from reference TRBV7-9 and TRBJ1-4, is DTGVSQNPRHKITKRGQNVTFRCDPISEHNRLYWYRQTLGQGPEFLTYFQNEAQLEKSRLLSDRFSAERPKGSFSTLEIQRTEQGDSAMYLCASSLVGTPIVKLFFGSGTQLSVL.

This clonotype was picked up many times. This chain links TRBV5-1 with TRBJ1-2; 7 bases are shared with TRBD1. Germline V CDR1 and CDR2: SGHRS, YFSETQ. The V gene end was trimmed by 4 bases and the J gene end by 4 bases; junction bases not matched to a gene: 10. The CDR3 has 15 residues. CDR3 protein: CASSLGTARGYGYTF. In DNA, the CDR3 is TGCGCCAGCAGCCTGGGGACAGCCCGGGGCTATGGCTACACCTTC.

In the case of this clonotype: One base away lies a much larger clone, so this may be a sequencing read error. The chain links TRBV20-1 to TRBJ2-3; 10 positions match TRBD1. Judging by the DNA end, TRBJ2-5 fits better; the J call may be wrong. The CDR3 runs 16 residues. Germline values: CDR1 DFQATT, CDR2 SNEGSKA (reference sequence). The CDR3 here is CSARDGWWDRGESQYF. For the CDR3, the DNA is TGCAGTGCTAGGGACGGTTGGTGGGACAGGGGTGAGAGCCAGTACTTC.

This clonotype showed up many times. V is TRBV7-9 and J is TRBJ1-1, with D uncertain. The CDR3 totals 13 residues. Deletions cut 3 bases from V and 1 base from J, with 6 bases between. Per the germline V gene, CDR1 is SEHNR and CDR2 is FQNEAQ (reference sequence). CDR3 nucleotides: TGTGCCAGCAGCTTCAGCAGGAACACTGAAGCTTTCTTT. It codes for CASSFSRNTEAFF.

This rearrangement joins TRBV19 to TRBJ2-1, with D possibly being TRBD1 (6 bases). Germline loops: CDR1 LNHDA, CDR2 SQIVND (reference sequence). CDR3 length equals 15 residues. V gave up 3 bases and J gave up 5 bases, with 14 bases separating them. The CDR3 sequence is CASSIQGTSNNEQFF. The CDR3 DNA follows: TGTGCCAGTAGTATTCAGGGGACCTCGAACAATGAGCAGTTCTTC.

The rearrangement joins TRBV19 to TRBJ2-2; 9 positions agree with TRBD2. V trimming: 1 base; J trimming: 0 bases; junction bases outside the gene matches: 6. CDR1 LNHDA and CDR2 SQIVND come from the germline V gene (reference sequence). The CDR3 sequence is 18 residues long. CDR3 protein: CASSIGVGTSTNTGELFF. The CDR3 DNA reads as TGTGCCAGTAGTATAGGGGTTGGGACTAGCACGAACACCGGGGAGCTGTTTTTT.

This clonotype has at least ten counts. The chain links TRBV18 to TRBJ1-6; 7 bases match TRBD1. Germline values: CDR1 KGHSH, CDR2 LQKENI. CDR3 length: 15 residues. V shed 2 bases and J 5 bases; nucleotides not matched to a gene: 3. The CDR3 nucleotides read TGTGCCAGCTCACCAGCTACAGGGGATAATTCACCCCTCCACTTT. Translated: CASSPATGDNSPLHF.

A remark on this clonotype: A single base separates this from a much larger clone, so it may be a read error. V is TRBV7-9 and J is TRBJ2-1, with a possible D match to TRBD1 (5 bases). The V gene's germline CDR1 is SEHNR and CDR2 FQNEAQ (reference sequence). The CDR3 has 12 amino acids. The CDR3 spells CASRGRNNEEFF. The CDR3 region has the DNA TGTGCCAGCAGGGGGCGAAACAATGAGGAGTTCTTC. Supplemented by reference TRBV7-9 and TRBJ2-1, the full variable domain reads DTGVSQNPRHKITKRGQNVTFRCDPISEHNRLYWYRQTLGQGPEFLTYFQNEAQLEKSRLLSDRFSAERPKGSFSTLEIQRTEQGDSAMYLCASRGRNNEEFFGPGTRLTVL.

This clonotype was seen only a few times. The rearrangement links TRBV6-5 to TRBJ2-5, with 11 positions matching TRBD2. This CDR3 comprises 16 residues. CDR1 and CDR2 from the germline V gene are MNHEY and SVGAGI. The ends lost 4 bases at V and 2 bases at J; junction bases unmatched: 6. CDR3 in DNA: TGTGCCAGCAGTTTAGCGAGACTAGCGGGACAAGAGACCCAGTACTTC. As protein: CASSLARLAGQETQYF.

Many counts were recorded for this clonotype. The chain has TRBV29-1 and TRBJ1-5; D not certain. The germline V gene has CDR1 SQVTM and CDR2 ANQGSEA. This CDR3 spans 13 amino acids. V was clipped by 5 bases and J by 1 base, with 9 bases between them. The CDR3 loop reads CSVSADSNQPQHF. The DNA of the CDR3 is TGCAGCGTTTCTGCGGACAGCAATCAGCCCCAGCATTTT. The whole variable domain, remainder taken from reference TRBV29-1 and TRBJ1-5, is SAVISQKPSRDICQRGTSLTIQCQVDSQVTMMFWYRQQPGQSLTLIATANQGSEATYESGFVIDKFPISRPNLTFSTLTVSNMSPEDSSIYLCSVSADSNQPQHFGDGTRLSIL.

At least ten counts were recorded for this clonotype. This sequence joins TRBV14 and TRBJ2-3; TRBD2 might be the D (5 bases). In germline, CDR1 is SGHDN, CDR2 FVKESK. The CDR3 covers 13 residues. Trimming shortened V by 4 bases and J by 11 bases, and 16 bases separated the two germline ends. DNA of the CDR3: TGTGCCAGCAGCCCCCTGTGGGGAGACAAGCAGTATTTT. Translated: CASSPLWGDKQYF.

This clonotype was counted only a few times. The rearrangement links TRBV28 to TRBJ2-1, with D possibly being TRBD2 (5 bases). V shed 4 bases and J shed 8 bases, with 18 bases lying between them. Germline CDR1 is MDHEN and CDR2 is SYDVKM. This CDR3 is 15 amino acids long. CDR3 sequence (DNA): TGTGCCAGCAGTTCGGGCGACCCCCCGAGGGATGAGCAGTTCTTC. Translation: CASSSGDPPRDEQFF.

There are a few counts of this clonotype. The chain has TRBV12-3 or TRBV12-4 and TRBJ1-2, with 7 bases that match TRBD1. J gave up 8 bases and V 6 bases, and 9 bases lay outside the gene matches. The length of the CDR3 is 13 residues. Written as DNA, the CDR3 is TGTGCCAGCAGAGGACAGGCTGATTGGGGCTACACCTTC. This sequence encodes CASRGQADWGYTF.

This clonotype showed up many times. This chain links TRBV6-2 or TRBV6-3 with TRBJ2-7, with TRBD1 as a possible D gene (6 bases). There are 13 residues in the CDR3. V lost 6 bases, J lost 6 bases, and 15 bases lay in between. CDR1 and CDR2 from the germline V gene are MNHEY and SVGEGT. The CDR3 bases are TGTGCCAGCAGATTCGACAGGTCGGGCGAGCAGTACTTC. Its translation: CASRFDRSGEQYF.

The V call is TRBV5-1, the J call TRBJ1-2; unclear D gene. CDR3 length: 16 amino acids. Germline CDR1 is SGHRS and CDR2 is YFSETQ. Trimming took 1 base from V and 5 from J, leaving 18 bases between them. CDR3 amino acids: CASSLITAFPTYGYTF. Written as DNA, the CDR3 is TGCGCCAGCAGCTTGATTACTGCTTTTCCAACTTATGGCTACACCTTC. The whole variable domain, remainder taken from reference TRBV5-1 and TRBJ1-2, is KAGVTQTPRYLIKTRGQQVTLSCSPISGHRSVSWYQQTPGQGLQFLFEYFSETQRNKGNFPGRFSGRQFSNSRSEMNVSTLELGDSALYLCASSLITAFPTYGYTFGSGTRLTVV.

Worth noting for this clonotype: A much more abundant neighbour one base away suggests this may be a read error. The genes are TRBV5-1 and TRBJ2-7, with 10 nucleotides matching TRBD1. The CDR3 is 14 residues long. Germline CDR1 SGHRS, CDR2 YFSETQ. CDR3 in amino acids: CANSGNRDRGEQYF. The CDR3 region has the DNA TGCGCCAACAGCGGCAACCGGGACAGGGGCGAGCAGTACTTC.

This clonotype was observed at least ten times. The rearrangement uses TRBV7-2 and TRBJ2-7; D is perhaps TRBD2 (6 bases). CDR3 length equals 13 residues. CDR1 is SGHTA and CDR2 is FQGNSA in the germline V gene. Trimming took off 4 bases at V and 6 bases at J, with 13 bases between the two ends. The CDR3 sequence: CASSSVGGGEQYF. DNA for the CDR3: TGTGCCAGCAGCTCCGTGGGGGGAGGCGAGCAGTACTTC.

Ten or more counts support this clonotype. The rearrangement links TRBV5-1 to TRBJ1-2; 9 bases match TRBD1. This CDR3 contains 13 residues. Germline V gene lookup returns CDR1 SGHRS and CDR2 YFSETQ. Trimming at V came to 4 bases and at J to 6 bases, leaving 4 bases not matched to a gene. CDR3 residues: CASSTRDRDGYTF. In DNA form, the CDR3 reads TGCGCCAGCAGCACCCGGGACAGGGATGGCTACACCTTC.

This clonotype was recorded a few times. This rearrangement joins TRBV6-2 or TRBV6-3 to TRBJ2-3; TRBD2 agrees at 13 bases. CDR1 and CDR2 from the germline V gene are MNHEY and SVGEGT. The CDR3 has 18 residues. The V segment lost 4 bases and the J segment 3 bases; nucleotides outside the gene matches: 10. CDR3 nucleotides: TGTGCCAGCAGTTCCACTAATCGACTAGCGGGAGGAACAGATACGCAGTATTTT. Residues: CASSSTNRLAGGTDTQYF.

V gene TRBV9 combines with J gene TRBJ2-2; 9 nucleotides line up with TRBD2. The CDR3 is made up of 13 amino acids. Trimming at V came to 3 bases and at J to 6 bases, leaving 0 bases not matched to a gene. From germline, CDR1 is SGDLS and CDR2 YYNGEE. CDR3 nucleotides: TGTGCCAGCAGCGGCGGGGGGGCCGGGGAGCTGTTTTTT. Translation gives CASSGGGAGELFF.

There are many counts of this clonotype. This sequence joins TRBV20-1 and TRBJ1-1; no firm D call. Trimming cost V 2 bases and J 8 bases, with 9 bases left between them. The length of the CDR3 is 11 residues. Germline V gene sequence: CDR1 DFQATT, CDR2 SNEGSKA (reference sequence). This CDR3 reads CSARSELEAFF. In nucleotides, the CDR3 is TGCAGTGCTAGATCGGAGCTCGAAGCTTTCTTT.

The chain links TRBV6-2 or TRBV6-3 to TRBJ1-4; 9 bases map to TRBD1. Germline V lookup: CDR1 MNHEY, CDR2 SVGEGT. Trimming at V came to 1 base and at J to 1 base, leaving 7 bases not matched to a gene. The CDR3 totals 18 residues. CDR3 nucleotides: TGTGCCAGCAGTTACTTCACAGGGGGCGAAGTAACTAATGAAAAACTGTTTTTT. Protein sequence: CASSYFTGGEVTNEKLFF.

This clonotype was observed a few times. The CDR3 sequence: CASSVSGTHNYGYTF. In nucleotides, the CDR3 is TGTGCCAGTAGTGTCTCCGGGACGCACAACTATGGCTACACCTTC. This sequence joins TRBV19 and TRBJ1-2; D possibly corresponds to TRBD1 (5 bases). Germline V gives CDR1 LNHDA, CDR2 SQIVND (reference sequence). There are 15 residues in the CDR3. The germline V and J ends were trimmed by 5 bases and 2 bases, with 15 bases remaining between them.

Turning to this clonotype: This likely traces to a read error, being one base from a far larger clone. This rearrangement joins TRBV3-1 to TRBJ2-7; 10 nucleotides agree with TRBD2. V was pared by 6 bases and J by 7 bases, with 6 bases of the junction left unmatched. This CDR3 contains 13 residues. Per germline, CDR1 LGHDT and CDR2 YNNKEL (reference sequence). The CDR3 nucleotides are TGTGCCAGCAGGACTAGCGGGTACAATGAGCAGTACTTC. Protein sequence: CASRTSGYNEQYF.

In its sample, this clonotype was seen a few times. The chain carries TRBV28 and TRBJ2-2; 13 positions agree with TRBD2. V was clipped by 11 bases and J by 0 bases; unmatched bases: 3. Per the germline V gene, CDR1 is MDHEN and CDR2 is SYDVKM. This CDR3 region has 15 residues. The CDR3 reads CAGTSGISNTGELFF. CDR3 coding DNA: TGTGCCGGGACTAGCGGGATTTCGAACACCGGGGAGCTGTTTTTT.

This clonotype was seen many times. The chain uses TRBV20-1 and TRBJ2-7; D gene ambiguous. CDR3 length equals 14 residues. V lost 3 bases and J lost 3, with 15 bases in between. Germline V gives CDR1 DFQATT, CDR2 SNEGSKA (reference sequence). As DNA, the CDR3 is TGCAGTGCTAGGGGTCGGAGCGTGCACTACGAGCAGTACTTC. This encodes CSARGRSVHYEQYF.